These 14 T cell receptor beta chains share one sample of origin, sequenced in a study of CD8+ T cells in alopecia areata. cDNA reverse transcribed from extracted RNA served as the sequencing template. Only in-frame clones appear in the TCRdb table, and some are missing; sequencing was by immunoSEQ multiplex PCR. The table records 100,000 to 130,000 clones, around 59% of them present only once. What was sequenced was CD8+ T cells sorted from blood. These receptors originate from a human donor in good health.

This chain uses TRBV6-5 with TRBJ2-5; 8 bases agree with TRBD2. This CDR3 is built from 15 residues. Unmatched junction bases numbered 9, after V lost 4 bases and J lost 5 bases. From germline, CDR1 is MNHEY and CDR2 SVGAGI. The CDR3 loop is CASSLAGSPEETQYF. In nucleotides, the CDR3 is TGTGCCAGCAGTTTAGCGGGGTCACCCGAGGAGACCCAGTACTTC.

J is TRBJ1-5 and V is TRBV5-6; 8 nucleotides line up with TRBD1. This CDR3 is 15 amino acids long. V lost 0 bases, J lost 7 bases, and 6 bases stayed unmatched. Germline-derived CDR1 and CDR2 are SGHDT and YYEEEE. The CDR3 region has the DNA TGTGCCAGCAGCTTGGGGCCAGGGGGCGCACAGCCCCAGCATTTT. It specifies CASSLGPGGAQPQHF.

This chain connects TRBV19 to TRBJ2-1, with unresolved D. V gave up 1 base and J gave up 6 bases, with 7 bases separating them. Germline CDR1 reads LNHDA; CDR2 reads SQIVND (reference sequence). The CDR3 contains 13 residues. CDR3 DNA sequence: TGTGCCAGTAGTATAGGGCTATCCAATGAGCAGTTCTTC. As protein: CASSIGLSNEQFF.

This clone was observed a handful of times. V usage is TRBV10-1 and J usage is TRBJ2-1; 8 bases match TRBD1. Germline trimming cut 5 bases from V and 2 bases from J; bases unmatched to any gene: 8. In germline, CDR1 is WNHNN, CDR2 SYGVQD (reference sequence). CDR3 length: 16 amino acids. The CDR3 DNA is TGCGCCAGCAGTCCCGGGACAGGCGAAACCTACAATGAGCAGTTCTTC. Translating it yields CASSPGTGETYNEQFF.

The chain couples TRBV9 to TRBJ2-3; the D gene is possibly TRBD1 (5 bases). The CDR3 loop spans 12 amino acids. The germline V gene encodes CDR1 SGDLS and CDR2 YYNGEE. The V and J ends lost 2 bases and 6 bases respectively, with 7 bases between them. The CDR3 DNA follows: TGTGCCAGCAGCGTGGGGCGGGATACGCAGTATTTT. It is translated as CASSVGRDTQYF.

The chain joins TRBV15 to TRBJ2-5; 7 nucleotides agree with TRBD2. Trimming took 0 bases from V and 3 from J; bases not matched to a gene: 10. The CDR3 totals 17 residues. CDR1 is LNHNV and CDR2 is YYDKDF in the germline V gene (reference sequence). This chain's CDR3 is CATSRDAIWLAEETQYF. CDR3 coding DNA: TGTGCCACCAGCAGAGATGCTATTTGGCTAGCGGAAGAGACCCAGTACTTC.

The chain has TRBV6-6 and TRBJ1-4; 7 bases agree with TRBD1. The CDR3 runs to 16 residues. The V and J ends lost 2 bases and 11 bases, in that order; junction bases with no gene match: 14. The V gene's germline CDR1 is MNHNY and CDR2 SVGAGI (reference sequence). The CDR3 nucleotides read TGTGCCAGCAGTTACCCTGGACAGGTGGGATTGTGGAAACTGTTTTTT. Amino acids: CASSYPGQVGLWKLFF.

The chain has TRBV15 and TRBJ1-2; 7 bases are shared with TRBD1. The CDR3 has 15 amino acids. The trim removed 3 bases at V and 2 bases at J, leaving 6 bases unmatched. Germline V gene sequence: CDR1 LNHNV, CDR2 YYDKDF (reference sequence). The CDR3 DNA follows: TGTGCCACCAGCAGCACTACAGGGGCCAACTATGGCTACACCTTC. Amino acids: CATSSTTGANYGYTF.

This clone was seen just once. This chain uses TRBV15 with TRBJ1-5; a possible D gene is TRBD1 (6 bases). With 0 bases removed from V and 3 bases from J, the gap between germline ends came to 9 bases. The CDR3 is made up of 15 amino acids. CDR1 and CDR2 from the germline V gene are LNHNV and YYDKDF (reference sequence). The CDR3 sequence: CATSRDRGPNQPQHF. The DNA of the CDR3 is TGTGCCACCAGCAGAGATCGGGGGCCCAATCAGCCCCAGCATTTT.

The chain combines TRBV13 with TRBJ1-5; tentative D call: TRBD1 (5 bases). The CDR3 has 15 residues. V lost 3 bases and J lost 1, with 10 bases in between. Germline assignment: CDR1 PRHDT and CDR2 FYEKMQ (reference sequence). The CDR3 coding sequence is TGTGCCAGCAGCTTCGGGGGAGAGAGCAATCAGCCCCAGCATTTT. It encodes CASSFGGESNQPQHF.

The chain has TRBV30 and TRBJ2-5; no firm D call. V lost 0 bases and J lost 4, with 3 bases in between. CDR3 length equals 11 residues. The V gene's germline CDR1 is GTSNPN and CDR2 SVGIG (reference sequence). The CDR3, as DNA: TGTGCCTGGAGTGTACGAGAGACCCAGTACTTC. It yields the protein CAWSVRETQYF.

This chain connects TRBV13 to TRBJ2-4, with 8 bases identical to TRBD2. The CDR3 spans 13 residues. Trimming at V came to 8 bases and at J to 1 base, leaving 1 base not matched to a gene. Per the germline V gene, CDR1 is PRHDT and CDR2 is FYEKMQ (reference sequence). DNA for the CDR3: TGTGCCAGCGCGGGGGGCGCCAAAAACATTCAGTACTTC. It yields the protein CASAGGAKNIQYF.

CDR3 nucleotides: TGTGCCAGCAGCGATGGACAGGCCTTGGGGGATGAGCAGTTCTTC. It translates to CASSDGQALGDEQFF. The chain couples TRBV2 to TRBJ2-1, with 7 bases aligning to TRBD1. Germline V gene sequence: CDR1 SNHLY, CDR2 FYNNEI. The CDR3 is 15 residues long. J gave up 8 bases and V 6 bases, and 13 bases lay outside the gene matches.

The rearrangement joins TRBV9 to TRBJ2-1; tentatively, D is TRBD1 (6 bases). The V end was cut by 3 bases, the J end by 0 bases, with 10 bases between. From germline, CDR1 is SGDLS and CDR2 YYNGEE. The CDR3 is made up of 15 amino acids. The CDR3 region has the DNA TGTGCCAGCAGCGACCACAGGGACTCCTACAATGAGCAGTTCTTC. It codes for CASSDHRDSYNEQFF.